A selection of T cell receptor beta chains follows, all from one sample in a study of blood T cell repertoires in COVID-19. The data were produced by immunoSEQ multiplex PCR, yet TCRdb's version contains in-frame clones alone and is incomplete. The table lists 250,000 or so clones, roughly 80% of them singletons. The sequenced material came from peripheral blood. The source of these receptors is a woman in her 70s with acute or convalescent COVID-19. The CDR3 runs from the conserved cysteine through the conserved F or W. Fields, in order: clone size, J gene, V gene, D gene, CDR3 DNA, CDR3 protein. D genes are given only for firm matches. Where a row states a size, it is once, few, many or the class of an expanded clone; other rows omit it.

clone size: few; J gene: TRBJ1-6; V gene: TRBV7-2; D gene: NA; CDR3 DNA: TGTGCCAGCAGCTCACAGCCCCTTAATAATTCACCCCTCCACTTT; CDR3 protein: CASSSQPLNNSPLHF
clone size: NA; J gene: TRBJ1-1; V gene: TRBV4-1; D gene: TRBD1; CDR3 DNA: TGCGCCAGCAGCCATCTATCAGGGGGTTGGGAGACTGAAGCTTTCTTT; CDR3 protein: CASSHLSGGWETEAFF
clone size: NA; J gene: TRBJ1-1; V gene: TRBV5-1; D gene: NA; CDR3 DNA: TGCGCCAGCAGCTCCCGGGTCAACACTGAAGCTTTCTTT; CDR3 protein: CASSSRVNTEAFF
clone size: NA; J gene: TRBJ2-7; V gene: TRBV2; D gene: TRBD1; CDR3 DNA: TGTGCCGGACAGGGCCGCTTCTACGAGCAGTACTTC; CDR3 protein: CAGQGRFYEQYF
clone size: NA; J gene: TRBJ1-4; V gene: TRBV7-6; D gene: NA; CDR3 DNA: TGTGCCAGCAGCTTGTACCTCAGGCAGGGAGGTCCTAATGAAAAACTGTTTTTT; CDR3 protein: CASSLYLRQGGPNEKLFF
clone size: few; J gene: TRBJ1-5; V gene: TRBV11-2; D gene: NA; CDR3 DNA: TGTGCCAGCAGCTTAGAGAGGAATCAGCCCCAGCATTTT; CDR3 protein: CASSLERNQPQHF
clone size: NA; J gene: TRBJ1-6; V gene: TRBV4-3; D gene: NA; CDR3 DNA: TGCGCCAGCAGCCAAGACAGGTTCTCCTATAATTCACCCCTCCACTTT; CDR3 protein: CASSQDRFSYNSPLHF
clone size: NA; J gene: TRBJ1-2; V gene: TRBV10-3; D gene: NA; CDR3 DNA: TGTGCCATCAGTGAAGGCGGAGGCTACACCTTC; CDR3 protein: CAISEGGGYTF
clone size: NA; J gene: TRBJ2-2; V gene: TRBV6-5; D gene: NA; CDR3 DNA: TGTGCCAGCAGTTACTCACAACCCGGGGAGCTGTTTTTT; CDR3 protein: CASSYSQPGELFF
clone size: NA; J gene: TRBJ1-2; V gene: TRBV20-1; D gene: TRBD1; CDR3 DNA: TGCAGTGCTAGTAAGTTTCGGGACAGGGGGACCTATGGCTACACCTTC; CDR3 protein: CSASKFRDRGTYGYTF
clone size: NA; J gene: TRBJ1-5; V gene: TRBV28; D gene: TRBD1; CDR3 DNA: TGTGCCAGCAGCGCGACAGGGGGGAATCAGCCCCAGCATTTT; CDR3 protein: CASSATGGNQPQHF
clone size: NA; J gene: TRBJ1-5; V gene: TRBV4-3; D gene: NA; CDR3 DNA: TGCGCCAGCAGCCAAGACTTCGGGGAGAATCAGCCCCAGCATTTT; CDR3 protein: CASSQDFGENQPQHF
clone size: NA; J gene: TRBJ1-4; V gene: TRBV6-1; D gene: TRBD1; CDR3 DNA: TGTGCCAGCAGTGCGTGGACAGGGAGTTACCAATCAGGTGAAAAACTGTTTTTT; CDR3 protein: CASSAWTGSYQSGEKLFF
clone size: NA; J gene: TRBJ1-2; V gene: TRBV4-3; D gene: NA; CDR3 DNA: TGCGCCAGCAGCCAAGTATTAGCTGGGGCGAGCGGCTACACCTTC; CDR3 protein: CASSQVLAGASGYTF
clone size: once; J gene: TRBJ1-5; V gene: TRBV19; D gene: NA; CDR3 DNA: TGTGCCAGTAGGCTTCTTGGGGGGGGTTCAGATCGGCCCCAGCATTTT; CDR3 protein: CASRLLGGGSDRPQHF
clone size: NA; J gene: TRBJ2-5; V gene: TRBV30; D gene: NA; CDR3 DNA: TGTGCCTGGAGTCTAAGGGGGGGGGAGACCCAGTACTTC; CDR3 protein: CAWSLRGGETQYF
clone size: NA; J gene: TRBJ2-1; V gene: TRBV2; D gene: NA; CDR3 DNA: TGTGCCAGCAAGGAGCCGGGGGTGGTTTTAGTAGGTTGGTTCTTC; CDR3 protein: CASKEPGVVLVGWFF
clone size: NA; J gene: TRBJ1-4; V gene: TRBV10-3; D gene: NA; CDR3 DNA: TGTGCCATCAGATCGGGTCCCGAACTGTTTTTT; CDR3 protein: CAIRSGPELFF
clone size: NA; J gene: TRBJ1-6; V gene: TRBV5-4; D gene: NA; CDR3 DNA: TGTGCCAGCAGCATACAGGACAGTTACAATTCACCCCTCCACTTT; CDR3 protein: CASSIQDSYNSPLHF
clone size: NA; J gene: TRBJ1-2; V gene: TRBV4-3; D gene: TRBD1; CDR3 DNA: TGCGCCAGCAGCCAAGGGACAGGGGGAGACTATGGCTACACCTTC; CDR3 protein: CASSQGTGGDYGYTF
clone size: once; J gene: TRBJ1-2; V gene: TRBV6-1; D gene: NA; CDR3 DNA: TGTGCCAGCAGTGAAGCATCACAGGGCAACTATGGCTACACCTTC; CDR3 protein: CASSEASQGNYGYTF
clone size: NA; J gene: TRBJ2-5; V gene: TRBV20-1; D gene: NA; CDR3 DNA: TGCAGTGCTAGTCACGGGGGACGGTACCAAGAGACCCAGTACTTC; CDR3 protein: CSASHGGRYQETQYF
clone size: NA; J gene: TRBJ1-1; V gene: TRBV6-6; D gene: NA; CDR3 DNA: TGTGCCAGCAGTTACCCTACAGTGAGGAACACTGAAGCTTTCTTT; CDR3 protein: CASSYPTVRNTEAFF
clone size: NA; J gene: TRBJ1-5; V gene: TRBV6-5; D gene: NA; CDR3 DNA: TGTGCCAGCAGGGGCGGGGATCAGCCCCAGCATTTT; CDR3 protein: CASRGGDQPQHF
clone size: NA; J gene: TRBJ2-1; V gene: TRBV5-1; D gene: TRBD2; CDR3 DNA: TGCGCCAGCACGAAGCGGGGGATTAGCTCCTACAATGAGCAGTTCTTC; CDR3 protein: CASTKRGISSYNEQFF
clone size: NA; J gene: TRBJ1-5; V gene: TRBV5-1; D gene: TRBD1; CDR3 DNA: TGCGCCAGCAGAGAGGGACAGGGGTTCAATCAGCCCCAGCATTTT; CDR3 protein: CASREGQGFNQPQHF
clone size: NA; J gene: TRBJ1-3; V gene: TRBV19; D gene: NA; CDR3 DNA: TGTGCCAGTAGCCTCGGACAGCTCTCTGGAAACACCATATATTTT; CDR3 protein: CASSLGQLSGNTIYF
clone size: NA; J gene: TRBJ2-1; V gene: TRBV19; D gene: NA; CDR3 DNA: TGTGCCAGTAAGGTGGGCGGGAACACCTACAATGAGCAGTTCTTC; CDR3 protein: CASKVGGNTYNEQFF
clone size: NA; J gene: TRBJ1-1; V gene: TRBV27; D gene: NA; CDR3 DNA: TGTGCCAGCAGTTTATCCGGGGGGCTGCGATCCTCGAACACTGAAGCTTTCTTT; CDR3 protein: CASSLSGGLRSSNTEAFF
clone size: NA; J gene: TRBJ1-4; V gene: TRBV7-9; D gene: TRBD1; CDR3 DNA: TGTGCCAGCAGCCAACCTTCCGGGACAGACAATGAAAAACTGTTTTTT; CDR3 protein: CASSQPSGTDNEKLFF
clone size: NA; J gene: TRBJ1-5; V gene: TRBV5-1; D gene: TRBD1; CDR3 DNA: TGCGCCAGCAGCCTAGAGGGACAGGCCAATCAGCCCCAGCATTTT; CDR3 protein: CASSLEGQANQPQHF
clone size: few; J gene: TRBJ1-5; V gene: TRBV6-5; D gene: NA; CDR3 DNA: TGTGCCAGCAGTTACTTACAGGGCCAGCCCCAGCATTTT; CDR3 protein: CASSYLQGQPQHF
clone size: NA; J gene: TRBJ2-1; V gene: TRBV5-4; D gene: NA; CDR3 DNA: TGTGCCAGCAGCTTGAGCTCTTTGTCCTACAATGAGCAGTTCTTC; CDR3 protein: CASSLSSLSYNEQFF
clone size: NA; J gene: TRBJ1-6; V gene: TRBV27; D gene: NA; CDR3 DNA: TGTGCCAGCAGTTCGACCGATGGCGGTGGTTATGCACCCCTCCACTTT; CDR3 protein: CASSSTDGGGYAPLHF
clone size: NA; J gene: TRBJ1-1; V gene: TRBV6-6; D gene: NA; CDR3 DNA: TGTGCCAGCAATCCGAGGCAGGGGAACACTGAAGCTTTCTTT; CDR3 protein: CASNPRQGNTEAFF
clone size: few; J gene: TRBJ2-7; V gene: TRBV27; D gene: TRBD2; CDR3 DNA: TGTGCCAGCAGTTTATTGGCTAGCGGGGGCTCCTACGAGCAGTACTTC; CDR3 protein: CASSLLASGGSYEQYF
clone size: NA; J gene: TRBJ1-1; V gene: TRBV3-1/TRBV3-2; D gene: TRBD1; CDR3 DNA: TGTGCCAGCAGTCGACAGGGGGGCACTGAAGCTTTCTTT; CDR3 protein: CASSRQGGTEAFF
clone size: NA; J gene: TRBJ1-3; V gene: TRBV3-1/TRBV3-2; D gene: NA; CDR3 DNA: TGTGCCAGCAGCCAAGTTACGGGCTCTGGAAACACCATATATTTT; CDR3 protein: CASSQVTGSGNTIYF
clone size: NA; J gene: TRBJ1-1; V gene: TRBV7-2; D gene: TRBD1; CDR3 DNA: TGTGCCAGCAGCATCGGACAGGTGAACACTGAAGCTTTCTTT; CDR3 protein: CASSIGQVNTEAFF
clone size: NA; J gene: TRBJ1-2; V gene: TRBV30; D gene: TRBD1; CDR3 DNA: TGTGCCTGGAGTGCCATTACAGGGGAACTATTCGACACCTTC; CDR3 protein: CAWSAITGELFDTF
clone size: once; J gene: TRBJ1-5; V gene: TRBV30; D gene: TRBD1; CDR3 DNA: TGTGCCTGGAGTGTCGGGACAGGGGTCCGCAATCAGCCCCAGCATTTT; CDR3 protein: CAWSVGTGVRNQPQHF
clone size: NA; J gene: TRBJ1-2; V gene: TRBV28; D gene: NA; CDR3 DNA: TGTGCCATTCACGCGGATATTACGAACTATGGCTACACCTTC; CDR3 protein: CAIHADITNYGYTF
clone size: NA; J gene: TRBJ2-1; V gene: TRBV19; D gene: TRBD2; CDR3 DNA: TGTGCCAGTAGTATAGATAAACGGGGGGACGTGACCAATGAGCAGTTCTTC; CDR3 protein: CASSIDKRGDVTNEQFF
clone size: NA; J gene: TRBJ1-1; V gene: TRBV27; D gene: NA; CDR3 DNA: TGTGCCAGCAGTTTATCGAGGGGGGGAAGCAACACTGAAGCTTTCTTT; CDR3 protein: CASSLSRGGSNTEAFF
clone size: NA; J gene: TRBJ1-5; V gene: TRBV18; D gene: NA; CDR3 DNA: TGTGCCAGCTCACCACCGGCAGGGGCTCAGCCCCAGCATTTT; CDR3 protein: CASSPPAGAQPQHF
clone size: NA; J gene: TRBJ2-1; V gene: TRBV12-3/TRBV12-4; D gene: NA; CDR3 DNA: TGTGCCAGCAGCTTCACACCGAACAATGAGCAGTTCTTC; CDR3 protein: CASSFTPNNEQFF
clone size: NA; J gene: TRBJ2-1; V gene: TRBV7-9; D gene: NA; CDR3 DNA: TGTGCCAGCAGCCTAGACTTGAGTGAGCAGTTCTTC; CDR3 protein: CASSLDLSEQFF
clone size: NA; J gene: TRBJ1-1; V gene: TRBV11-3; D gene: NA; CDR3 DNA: TGTGCCAGCAGCCCGGGACTAAACACTGAAGCTTTCTTT; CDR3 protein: CASSPGLNTEAFF
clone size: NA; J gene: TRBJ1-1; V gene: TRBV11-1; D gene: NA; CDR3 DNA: TGTGCCAGCAGCTTCCGTATAAGGGGCACTGAAGCTTTCTTT; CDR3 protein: CASSFRIRGTEAFF
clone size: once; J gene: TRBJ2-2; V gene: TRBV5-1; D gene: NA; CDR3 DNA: TGCGCCAGCAGCTTGACAGGCGACACCGGGGAGCTGTTTTTT; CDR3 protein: CASSLTGDTGELFF
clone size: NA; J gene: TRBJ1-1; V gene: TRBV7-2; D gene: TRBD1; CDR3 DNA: TGTGCCAGCAGCTTGGCCAGGGGGGCCACTGAAGCTTTCTTT; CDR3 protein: CASSLARGATEAFF
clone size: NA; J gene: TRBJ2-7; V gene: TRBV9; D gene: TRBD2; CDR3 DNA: TGTGCCAGCAGCCCCCGGGAGGGAACCACCTCCTACGAGCAGTACTTC; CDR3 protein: CASSPREGTTSYEQYF
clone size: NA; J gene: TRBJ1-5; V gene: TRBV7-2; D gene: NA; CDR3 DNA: TGTGCCAGCAGCCCCCAGGGGTATCAGCCCCAGCATTTT; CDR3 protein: CASSPQGYQPQHF
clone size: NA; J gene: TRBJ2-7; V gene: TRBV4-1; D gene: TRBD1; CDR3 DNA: TGCGCCAGCAGCCTCTACACAGGACAGGGGGGCTCCTACGAGCAGTACTTC; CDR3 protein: CASSLYTGQGGSYEQYF
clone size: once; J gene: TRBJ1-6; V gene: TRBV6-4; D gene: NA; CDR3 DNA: TGTGCCAGCAGCCGAAACAGGGATTCACCCCTCCACTTT; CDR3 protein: CASSRNRDSPLHF
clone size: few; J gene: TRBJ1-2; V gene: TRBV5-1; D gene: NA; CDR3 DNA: TGCGCCAGCAGCTTGGATGGCGGCTATGGCTACACCTTC; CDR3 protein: CASSLDGGYGYTF
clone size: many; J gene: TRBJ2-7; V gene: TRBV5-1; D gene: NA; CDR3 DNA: TGCGCCAGCAGCTCGGGCGGGACTCTTTCCTACGAGCAGTACTTC; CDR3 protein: CASSSGGTLSYEQYF